The rows below give T cell receptor beta chains drawn from one sample of a study of blood T cell repertoires in COVID-19. Using immunoSEQ multiplex PCR, the repertoire was profiled, and TCRdb retains in-frame clones only, with some absent. The sample includes fewer than 250,000 clones, around 82% of them seen just once. Sequencing input: peripheral blood. Receptor source: a man aged 50-60 years with active or convalescent COVID-19. Each CDR3 is given with its conserved first and last residue. Each record gives: clone size, D gene, J gene, V gene, CDR3 protein, CDR3 DNA. The D gene is left open where the match is weak. For some rows the clone size is stated as once, few or many, or as a class when expanded; others skip it.

clone_size: NA
d_call: TRBD1
j_call: TRBJ1-1
v_call: TRBV10-1
cdr3_aa: CASSGDRVNTEAFF
cdr3_nt: TGCGCCAGCAGTGGGGACAGAGTGAACACTGAAGCTTTCTTT

clone_size: NA
d_call: NA
j_call: TRBJ1-4
v_call: TRBV18
cdr3_aa: CASSPQQGRSTNEKLFF
cdr3_nt: TGTGCCAGCTCACCACAGCAGGGTCGGTCGACTAATGAAAAACTGTTTTTT

clone_size: NA
d_call: NA
j_call: TRBJ2-2
v_call: TRBV28
cdr3_aa: CASILAGPGTGELFF
cdr3_nt: TGTGCCAGCATATTAGCCGGTCCCGGGACCGGGGAGCTGTTTTTT

clone_size: NA
d_call: NA
j_call: TRBJ1-2
v_call: TRBV19
cdr3_aa: CASTERRGRGGYTF
cdr3_nt: TGTGCCAGTACCGAAAGGAGGGGTAGAGGTGGCTACACCTTC

clone_size: NA
d_call: TRBD2
j_call: TRBJ2-1
v_call: TRBV18
cdr3_aa: CASSTGDLAGYGEQFF
cdr3_nt: TGTGCCAGCTCAACGGGGGACCTAGCGGGATACGGTGAGCAGTTCTTC

clone_size: NA
d_call: NA
j_call: TRBJ1-2
v_call: TRBV20-1
cdr3_aa: CSASSANYGYTF
cdr3_nt: TGCAGTGCCAGTTCAGCTAACTATGGCTACACCTTC

clone_size: many
d_call: NA
j_call: TRBJ1-2
v_call: TRBV19
cdr3_aa: CASSLDSAGGADGYTF
cdr3_nt: TGTGCCAGTAGTCTGGACTCGGCGGGGGGGGCAGATGGCTACACCTTC

clone_size: NA
d_call: TRBD2
j_call: TRBJ2-7
v_call: TRBV11-2
cdr3_aa: CASSLAEDSGGTF
cdr3_nt: TGTGCCAGCAGCTTAGCCGAAGATTCGGGGGGGACCTTC

clone_size: NA
d_call: NA
j_call: TRBJ1-2
v_call: TRBV10-2
cdr3_aa: CASSEAGGYGYTF
cdr3_nt: TGCGCCAGCAGTGAGGCCGGGGGCTATGGCTACACCTTC

clone_size: NA
d_call: NA
j_call: TRBJ2-7
v_call: TRBV27
cdr3_aa: CASSFGTPPKEYF
cdr3_nt: TGTGCCAGCAGTTTCGGGACACCCCCGAAGGAATACTTC

clone_size: NA
d_call: TRBD2
j_call: TRBJ2-2
v_call: TRBV7-3
cdr3_aa: CASSLEREGSGELFF
cdr3_nt: TGTGCCAGCAGCTTAGAGCGGGAGGGCTCCGGGGAGCTGTTTTTT

clone_size: NA
d_call: NA
j_call: TRBJ2-3
v_call: TRBV19
cdr3_aa: CASSITGSRADTQYF
cdr3_nt: TGTGCCAGTAGTATCACGGGAAGTCGAGCAGATACGCAGTATTTT

clone_size: NA
d_call: NA
j_call: TRBJ1-1
v_call: TRBV19
cdr3_aa: CASSIGWRSEAFF
cdr3_nt: TGTGCCAGTAGTATAGGCTGGAGGAGTGAAGCTTTCTTT

clone_size: NA
d_call: TRBD1
j_call: TRBJ2-7
v_call: TRBV5-1
cdr3_aa: CASSLGRGRYEQYF
cdr3_nt: TGCGCCAGCAGCTTGGGCAGGGGGCGGTACGAGCAGTACTTC

clone_size: NA
d_call: TRBD1
j_call: TRBJ2-2
v_call: TRBV28
cdr3_aa: CASSLYSTGSTGELFF
cdr3_nt: TGTGCCAGCAGTTTATACTCGACAGGGAGCACCGGGGAGCTGTTTTTT

clone_size: NA
d_call: TRBD1
j_call: TRBJ1-5
v_call: TRBV19
cdr3_aa: CASSRQQGASNQPQHF
cdr3_nt: TGTGCCAGTAGTCGGCAACAGGGGGCCAGCAATCAGCCCCAGCATTTT

clone_size: NA
d_call: NA
j_call: TRBJ1-2
v_call: TRBV27
cdr3_aa: CASSLEGYGYTF
cdr3_nt: TGTGCCAGCAGTTTAGAGGGCTATGGCTACACCTTC

clone_size: once
d_call: NA
j_call: TRBJ1-2
v_call: TRBV19
cdr3_aa: CASSMGQGYGYTF
cdr3_nt: TGTGCCAGTAGTATGGGGCAGGGGTACGGCTACACCTTC

clone_size: NA
d_call: NA
j_call: TRBJ1-1
v_call: TRBV4-3
cdr3_aa: CASSQDGASFRPEAFF
cdr3_nt: TGCGCCAGCAGCCAAGATGGGGCATCCTTTCGGCCTGAAGCTTTCTTT

clone_size: NA
d_call: NA
j_call: TRBJ2-7
v_call: TRBV19
cdr3_aa: CASSLTGTIRLYEQYF
cdr3_nt: TGTGCCAGTAGCCTAACAGGGACCATCCGCCTCTACGAGCAGTACTTC

clone_size: NA
d_call: NA
j_call: TRBJ2-2
v_call: TRBV19
cdr3_aa: CASSPSGQGTTGELFF
cdr3_nt: TGTGCCAGTAGTCCATCGGGGCAGGGGACGACCGGGGAGCTGTTTTTT

clone_size: NA
d_call: TRBD1
j_call: TRBJ1-6
v_call: TRBV11-2
cdr3_aa: CASSLGPSGQGGSPLHF
cdr3_nt: TGTGCCAGCAGCTTAGGTCCCTCTGGCCAGGGGGGTTCACCCCTCCACTTT

clone_size: few
d_call: NA
j_call: TRBJ1-2
v_call: TRBV9
cdr3_aa: CASSVDPDTANYGYTF
cdr3_nt: TGTGCCAGCAGCGTAGATCCTGATACTGCTAACTATGGCTACACCTTC

clone_size: NA
d_call: TRBD1
j_call: TRBJ2-7
v_call: TRBV7-2
cdr3_aa: CASSLRLRTGGNEQYF
cdr3_nt: TGTGCCAGCAGCCTGCGCCTTCGGACAGGGGGGAACGAGCAGTACTTC

clone_size: once
d_call: NA
j_call: TRBJ2-7
v_call: TRBV4-2
cdr3_aa: CASSQDSPSDEQYF
cdr3_nt: TGTGCCAGCAGCCAAGATTCCCCCAGCGACGAGCAGTACTTC

clone_size: NA
d_call: NA
j_call: TRBJ2-7
v_call: TRBV9
cdr3_aa: CASSPDRSYEQYF
cdr3_nt: TGTGCCAGCAGCCCAGACAGGTCCTACGAGCAGTACTTC

clone_size: NA
d_call: TRBD2
j_call: TRBJ2-1
v_call: TRBV28
cdr3_aa: CASSSSGTRGNEQFF
cdr3_nt: TGTGCCAGCAGTTCTTCCGGGACTAGGGGCAATGAGCAGTTCTTC

clone_size: NA
d_call: TRBD1
j_call: TRBJ2-1
v_call: TRBV6-5
cdr3_aa: CASRATGGGFF
cdr3_nt: TGTGCCAGCAGGGCGACAGGGGGGGGATTCTTC

clone_size: NA
d_call: NA
j_call: TRBJ1-3
v_call: TRBV10-2
cdr3_aa: CASTAGNTIYF
cdr3_nt: TGCGCCAGCACCGCTGGAAACACCATATATTTT

clone_size: few
d_call: NA
j_call: TRBJ1-1
v_call: TRBV3-1/TRBV3-2
cdr3_aa: CASSLAGPDWVGTEAFF
cdr3_nt: TGTGCCAGCAGCCTAGCCGGGCCGGACTGGGTGGGCACTGAAGCTTTCTTT

clone_size: NA
d_call: NA
j_call: TRBJ1-2
v_call: TRBV30
cdr3_aa: CAWSWGGGGDGYTF
cdr3_nt: TGTGCCTGGAGTTGGGGGGGTGGGGGCGATGGCTACACCTTC

clone_size: NA
d_call: TRBD2
j_call: TRBJ2-1
v_call: TRBV11-2
cdr3_aa: CASSLLLAGRVNEQFF
cdr3_nt: TGTGCCAGCAGCCTCCTACTAGCGGGAAGGGTCAATGAGCAGTTCTTC

clone_size: once
d_call: NA
j_call: TRBJ2-3
v_call: TRBV5-1
cdr3_aa: CASAESFNTDTQYF
cdr3_nt: TGCGCCAGCGCCGAGTCTTTCAACACAGATACGCAGTATTTT

clone_size: NA
d_call: TRBD2
j_call: TRBJ2-2
v_call: TRBV5-4
cdr3_aa: CASSLRQLAGVDGELFF
cdr3_nt: TGTGCCAGCAGCTTGAGGCAACTAGCGGGGGTGGACGGGGAGCTGTTTTTT

clone_size: NA
d_call: NA
j_call: TRBJ2-7
v_call: TRBV4-3
cdr3_aa: CASSQGLVPLEQYF
cdr3_nt: TGCGCCAGCAGCCAGGGGCTAGTACCCCTCGAGCAGTACTTC

clone_size: NA
d_call: NA
j_call: TRBJ1-1
v_call: TRBV29-1
cdr3_aa: CSARGSAEAFF
cdr3_nt: TGCAGCGCCCGAGGCAGCGCTGAAGCTTTCTTT

clone_size: NA
d_call: TRBD2
j_call: TRBJ2-7
v_call: TRBV2
cdr3_aa: CASYSGRLDEQYF
cdr3_nt: TGTGCCAGTTATAGCGGGAGACTCGACGAGCAGTACTTC

clone_size: NA
d_call: NA
j_call: TRBJ2-3
v_call: TRBV14
cdr3_aa: CASSAGPKRISSTDTQYF
cdr3_nt: TGTGCCAGCAGCGCGGGCCCGAAGAGGATCTCTAGCACAGATACGCAGTATTTT

clone_size: NA
d_call: TRBD1
j_call: TRBJ1-2
v_call: TRBV30
cdr3_aa: CAWSRDRPYGYTF
cdr3_nt: TGTGCCTGGAGTCGGGACAGGCCCTATGGCTACACCTTC

clone_size: NA
d_call: TRBD2
j_call: TRBJ2-1
v_call: TRBV9
cdr3_aa: CASSTDPSGNEQFF
cdr3_nt: TGTGCCAGCAGCACGGACCCTAGCGGGAATGAGCAGTTCTTC

clone_size: once
d_call: NA
j_call: TRBJ2-7
v_call: TRBV24-1
cdr3_aa: CATSDFNSYEQYF
cdr3_nt: TGTGCCACCAGTGATTTTAACTCCTACGAGCAGTACTTC

clone_size: NA
d_call: NA
j_call: TRBJ2-5
v_call: TRBV10-2
cdr3_aa: CASRLQSSGQETQYF
cdr3_nt: TGCGCCAGCAGATTGCAGTCGAGCGGACAAGAGACCCAGTACTTC

clone_size: NA
d_call: TRBD2
j_call: TRBJ2-7
v_call: TRBV28
cdr3_aa: CASSPSGLAGYEQYF
cdr3_nt: TGTGCCAGCAGTCCATCGGGACTAGCGGGCTACGAGCAGTACTTC

clone_size: NA
d_call: NA
j_call: TRBJ2-7
v_call: TRBV7-9
cdr3_aa: CASSETGYEQYF
cdr3_nt: TGTGCCAGCAGCGAAACAGGATACGAGCAGTACTTC

clone_size: NA
d_call: NA
j_call: TRBJ2-2
v_call: TRBV25-1
cdr3_aa: CASSDARRTGELFF
cdr3_nt: TGTGCCAGCAGTGACGCCCGGAGAACCGGGGAGCTGTTTTTT

clone_size: NA
d_call: NA
j_call: TRBJ1-1
v_call: TRBV3-1/TRBV3-2
cdr3_aa: CASSQTGQTKEAFF
cdr3_nt: TGTGCCAGCAGCCAAACCGGACAGACTAAGGAAGCTTTCTTT

clone_size: few
d_call: TRBD1
j_call: TRBJ2-7
v_call: TRBV11-2
cdr3_aa: CASSSTGVIYEQYF
cdr3_nt: TGTGCCAGCAGCTCCACAGGGGTTATCTACGAGCAGTACTTC

clone_size: once
d_call: NA
j_call: TRBJ1-2
v_call: TRBV7-2
cdr3_aa: CASSLAVDYGYTF
cdr3_nt: TGTGCCAGCAGCTTAGCGGTAGACTATGGCTACACCTTC

clone_size: NA
d_call: NA
j_call: TRBJ1-6
v_call: TRBV2
cdr3_aa: CASSEETGRDSPLHF
cdr3_nt: TGTGCCAGCAGTGAAGAGACAGGAAGGGATTCACCCCTCCACTTT